This TCR beta chain was observed in a study of cytomegalovirus exposure and HLA in healthy donors. Each donor was nominally healthy when sampled (though unrecorded immune exposures were likely). This CDR3 comprises 12 residues. V shed 6 bases and J shed 2 bases, with 8 bases lying between them. Germline assignment: CDR1 SGHRS and CDR2 YFSETQ. The PCR employed 60 Vbeta primers together with 13 Jbeta primers. Using immunoSEQ multiplex PCR, the repertoire was profiled, and TCRdb retains in-frame clones only, with some absent. The sample has approximately 150,000 clones, more than 75% seen once. The receptor's source is a woman under 30 in good health and CMV-seropositive. Input material: PBMCs. The genes are TRBV5-1 and TRBJ1-2, with a weak D call TRBD1 (6 bases). CDR3 sequence reads: CASKGGNYGYTF. CDR3 nucleotides: TGCGCCAGCAAGGGGGGGAACTATGGCTACACCTTC.